This T cell receptor (beta chain) originates from a study of identical twins. A remark on this clonotype: Its specificity is unknown.

V shed 11 bases and J 5 bases; nucleotides not matched to a gene: 17. CDR1 is LGHDT, CDR2 YNNKEL, per germline (reference sequence). There are 18 residues in the CDR3. Study conclusions and caveats: Researchers caution that invariant MAIT and iNKT cells could partly confound zero-insertion analyses. Twins shared beta out-of-frame sequences in excess, but this excess was weaker.

Using its own MiXCR run on the 5' RACE reads, TCRdb lists one record per CDR3 protein. This table has some 730,000 distinct CDR3 sequences, around a sixth appearing once. This sample was also put to use in a study of T cells expressing NK-cell markers.

The clonotype originates from a woman in her late teens or twenties in good health. V usage is TRBV3-1 and J usage is TRBJ2-3, with 15 bases aligning to TRBD2. Sequenced input: PBMCs. In DNA, the CDR3 is TGTGCCTCCAGCCAAGCGCCAGGACTAGCGGGGGGGCAAGATACGCAGTATTTT. It translates to CASSQAPGLAGGQDTQYF.